This TCR beta chain came from a study of T cell responses to AZD1222 COVID-19 vaccine. The CDR3 sequence is 16 residues long. Trimming stripped 4 bases from V and 5 bases from J, with 20 bases between. CDR1 is LNHDA and CDR2 is SQIVND in the germline V gene (reference sequence). TCRdb's table, derived via immunoSEQ multiplex PCR, lists solely in-frame clones and lacks some. Of under 95,000 clones listed, approximately 90% are singletons. The receptor was derived from an adult who received the AZD1222 COVID-19 vaccine. The sample consisted of peripheral blood, taken 28 days after the second AZD1222 dose. This chain uses TRBV19 with TRBJ1-1, with a possible D match to TRBD1 (6 bases). CDR3 sequence reads: CASSTRDTPRGTEAFF. The CDR3, as DNA: TGTGCCAGTAGTACCAGGGACACTCCTAGGGGGACTGAAGCTTTCTTT.